A single sample gave rise to the 11 T cell receptor beta chains below, sequenced in a study of T cell responses to AZD1222 COVID-19 vaccine. Libraries were prepared by immunoSEQ multiplex PCR; TCRdb keeps only in-frame clonotypes and omits some of them. The repertoire holds 150,000 or so clones, with about 91% as singletons. The sample in question was peripheral blood, obtained on day 0 of AZD1222 vaccination. The receptor set was obtained from an adult in good health.

V and J are TRBV5-1 and TRBJ1-1; the D gene is possibly TRBD1 (5 bases). Trimming took 0 bases from V and 6 from J, leaving 12 bases between them. This CDR3 comprises 14 residues. Germline CDR1 is SGHRS and CDR2 is YFSETQ. Here the CDR3 reads CASSLEFGGSEAFF. The DNA for the CDR3 is TGCGCCAGCAGCTTGGAATTTGGGGGTTCTGAAGCTTTCTTT. The whole variable domain, filled in from reference TRBV5-1 and TRBJ1-1, reads KAGVTQTPRYLIKTRGQQVTLSCSPISGHRSVSWYQQTPGQGLQFLFEYFSETQRNKGNFPGRFSGRQFSNSRSEMNVSTLELGDSALYLCASSLEFGGSEAFFGQGTRLTVV.

The chain has TRBV30 and TRBJ1-6; D unclear. Trimming pared 2 bases from V and 8 bases from J, leaving 16 bases between. This CDR3 comprises 15 residues. In germline, CDR1 is GTSNPN, CDR2 SVGIG (reference sequence). CDR3 residues: CAWSLTQRGHSPLHF. CDR3 nucleotide sequence: TGTGCCTGGAGTTTGACCCAGAGAGGTCATTCACCCCTCCACTTT.

This chain uses TRBV5-8 with TRBJ2-7; 7 bases align to TRBD2. V was clipped by 4 bases and J by 2 bases; unmatched bases: 6. CDR1 SGHTS and CDR2 YDEGEE come from the germline V gene. The CDR3 is 14 amino acids. CDR3 amino acids: CASSRGLGAYEQYF. The CDR3 region has the DNA TGTGCCAGCAGCCGAGGACTAGGGGCCTACGAGCAGTACTTC.

This chain connects TRBV27 to TRBJ2-1, with 8 positions matching TRBD1. CDR3 length: 15 amino acids. In germline, CDR1 is MNHEY, CDR2 SMNVEV (reference sequence). V lost 3 bases and J lost 6; bases outside the gene matches: 7. The CDR3 nucleotides are TGTGCCAGCAGTTTTCGTTGGACAGGGTCCAATGAGCAGTTCTTC. It is translated as CASSFRWTGSNEQFF.

This clone was seen a handful of times. The CDR3 reads CASSPGTAYEQYF. The CDR3 nucleotides read TGTGCCAGCTCACCAGGGACAGCCTACGAGCAGTACTTC. The chain uses TRBV18 and TRBJ2-7, with 7 bases aligning to TRBD1. Germline lookup yields CDR1 KGHSH and CDR2 LQKENI. The CDR3 has 13 amino acids. Trimming removed 2 bases from V and 2 bases from J; junction bases left unmatched: 0. The entire variable domain, with the rest obtained from reference TRBV18 and TRBJ2-7, is as follows: NAGVMQNPRHLVRRRGQEARLRCSPMKGHSHVYWYRQLPEEGLKFMVYLQKENIIDESGMPKERFSAEFPKEGPSILRIQQVVRGDSAAYFCASSPGTAYEQYFGPGTRLTVT.

The genes are TRBV7-3 and TRBJ2-1; D gene unclear. The CDR3 is 12 amino acids. V lost 0 bases and J lost 9, with 6 bases in between. Germline CDR1 and CDR2: SGHTA and FQGTGA. The DNA for the CDR3 is TGTGCCAGCAGCTTAACCTGGGGTGAGCAGTTCTTC. Translation gives CASSLTWGEQFF.

The rearrangement links TRBV4-3 to TRBJ1-4; D is perhaps TRBD1 (5 bases). Germline CDR1 reads LGHNA; CDR2 reads YSLEER. This CDR3 has 14 residues. V was pared by 7 bases and J by 7 bases, with 16 bases between. CDR3 sequence reads: CASTKTGGSEKLFF. The DNA of the CDR3 is TGCGCCAGCACCAAGACCGGGGGGAGTGAAAAACTGTTTTTT.

V usage is TRBV12-3 or TRBV12-4 and J usage is TRBJ1-2; D not certain. V was trimmed by 3 bases and J by 6 bases, leaving 11 bases between them. The CDR3 is 13 residues long. The CDR3 here is CASSFKLDNGYTF. In DNA, the CDR3 is TGTGCCAGCAGTTTCAAGCTGGATAATGGCTACACCTTC.

V and J are TRBV3-1 (or the pseudogene TRBV3-2) and TRBJ2-1, with TRBD1 matching over 8 bases. Germline lookup yields CDR1 LGHDT and CDR2 YNNKEL (reference sequence). With V trimmed by 1 base and J by 8 bases, 7 bases remained unmatched. There are 15 residues in the CDR3. The CDR3 protein is CASSQGQGIFDEQFF. CDR3 coding DNA: TGTGCCAGCAGCCAAGGACAGGGGATATTCGATGAGCAGTTCTTC.

The count of this clone is one. The V call is TRBV11-2, the J call TRBJ1-5; maybe TRBD1 (6 bases). Germline-derived CDR1 and CDR2 are SGHAT and FQNNGV. The CDR3 covers 16 residues. Trimming stripped 0 bases from V and 2 bases from J, with 11 bases between. The CDR3 spells CASSLDPRGGNQPQHF. CDR3 bases: TGTGCCAGCAGCTTAGACCCGAGGGGGGGCAATCAGCCCCAGCATTTT.

The J gene is TRBJ1-3, the V gene TRBV6-6; D unresolved. Germline lookup yields CDR1 MNHNY and CDR2 SVGAGI (reference sequence). The CDR3 sequence is 15 residues long. Trimming took 2 bases from V and 0 from J, leaving 8 bases between them. The CDR3 region is CASSYTRDSGNTIYF. CDR3 in DNA: TGTGCCAGCAGTTACACCCGGGACTCTGGAAACACCATATATTTT.